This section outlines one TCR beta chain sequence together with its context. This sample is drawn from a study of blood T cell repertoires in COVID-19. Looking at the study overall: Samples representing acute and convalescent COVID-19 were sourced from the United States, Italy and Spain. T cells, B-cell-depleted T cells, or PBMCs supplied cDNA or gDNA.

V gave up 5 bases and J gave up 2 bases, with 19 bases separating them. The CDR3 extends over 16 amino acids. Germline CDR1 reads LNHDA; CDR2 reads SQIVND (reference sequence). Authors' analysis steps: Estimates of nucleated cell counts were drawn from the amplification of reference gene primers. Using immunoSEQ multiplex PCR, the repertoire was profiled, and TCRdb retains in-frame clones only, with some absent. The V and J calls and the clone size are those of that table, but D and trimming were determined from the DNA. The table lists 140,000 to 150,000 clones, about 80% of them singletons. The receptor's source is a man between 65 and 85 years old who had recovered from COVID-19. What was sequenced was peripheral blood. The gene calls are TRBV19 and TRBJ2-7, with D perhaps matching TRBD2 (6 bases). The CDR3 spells CASSPRRGSVPYEQYF. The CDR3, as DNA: TGTGCCAGTAGTCCAAGGAGGGGATCCGTACCCTACGAGCAGTACTTC.